This record concerns one TCR beta chain sequence. As yet, its antigen is unknown. This sample was taken from a study of cytomegalovirus exposure and HLA in healthy donors. Study-wide results and limits: In a later analysis, TCR beta V- and J-gene trimming was associated with a missense DCLRE1C variant. Among CMV-associated TCR beta chains, most appeared HLA-restricted in a later analysis.

Germline values: CDR1 SGDLS, CDR2 YYNGEE. The CDR3 is made up of 19 amino acids. The junction had 14 bases not matched to a gene; V was cut back by 4 bases and J by 3 bases. Primers included in the PCR were 60 Vbeta and 13 Jbeta primers. TCRdb's copy holds only in-frame clones and misses some; the assay was immunoSEQ multiplex PCR. The table includes over 100,000 clones, 65% to 75% detected once. Source material: PBMCs. V usage is TRBV9 and J usage is TRBJ2-3; 13 positions agree with TRBD2. This TCR came from a man in his forties or fifties in good health and CMV-seropositive. CDR3 nucleotides: TGTGCCAGCAGCCCTACGCTACCGGGACTAGCGGGAACGACAGATACGCAGTATTTT. This gives the protein CASSPTLPGLAGTTDTQYF.